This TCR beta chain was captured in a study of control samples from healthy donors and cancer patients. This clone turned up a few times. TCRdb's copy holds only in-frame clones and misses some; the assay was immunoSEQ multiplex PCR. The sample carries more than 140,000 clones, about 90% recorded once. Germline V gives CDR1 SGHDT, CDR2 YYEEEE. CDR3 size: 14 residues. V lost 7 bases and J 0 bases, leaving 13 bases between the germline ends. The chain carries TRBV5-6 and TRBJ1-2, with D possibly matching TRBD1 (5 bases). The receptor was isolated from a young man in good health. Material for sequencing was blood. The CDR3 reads CASGWRGSNYGYTF. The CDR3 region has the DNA TGTGCCAGCGGGTGGAGGGGCTCTAACTATGGCTACACCTTC. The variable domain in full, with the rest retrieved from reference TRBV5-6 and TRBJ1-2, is DAGVTQSPTHLIKTRGQQVTLRCSPKSGHDTVSWYQQALGQGPQFIFQYYEEEERQRGNFPDRFSGHQFPNYSSELNVNALLLGDSALYLCASGWRGSNYGYTFGSGTRLTVV.